The 28 T cell receptor beta chains given below trace back to one sample, sequenced in a study of early T cells in non-severe SARS-CoV-2 infection. TCRdb independently ran MiXCR on the 5' RACE reads; one entry per CDR3 protein. The sample yields roughly 46,000 distinct CDR3 sequences, 5% to 6.5% seen once. This material consisted of whole blood, taken at baseline. Receptors were obtained from an adult who was a healthcare worker with PCR-confirmed SARS-CoV-2 infection or an uninfected control (not recorded which).

There are many counts of this clonotype. V gene TRBV10-1 combines with J gene TRBJ2-4; TRBD1 agrees at 7 bases. J gave up 0 bases and V 2 bases, and 13 bases lay outside the gene matches. This CDR3 has 19 amino acids. Per germline, CDR1 WNHNN and CDR2 SYGVQD (reference sequence). CDR3 amino acids: CASSEPNHRGDLAKNIQYF. CDR3 in DNA: TGCGCCAGCAGTGAGCCCAACCACAGGGGCGACCTAGCCAAAAACATTCAGTACTTC.

This clonotype was seen a few times. The CDR3 coding sequence is TGTGCCAGTAGTAGTCCGGGACAGGGGGATGTGGAGCCCCAGCATTTT. Residues: CASSSPGQGDVEPQHF. This chain joins TRBV19 and TRBJ1-5; 11 bases are shared with TRBD1. This CDR3 contains 16 residues. CDR1 and CDR2 from the germline V gene are LNHDA and SQIVND (reference sequence). Trimming took 4 bases from V and 8 from J; bases not matched to a gene: 10.

In its sample, this clonotype was seen many times. The chain carries TRBV3-1 and TRBJ2-6; D assignment may be TRBD1 or TRBD2 (5 bases each). Germline assignment: CDR1 LGHDT and CDR2 YNNKEL (reference sequence). The CDR3 has 16 amino acids. V lost 4 bases and J lost 0, with 10 bases in between. CDR3 bases: TGTGCCAGCAGCCCCCGGGGCGACTCTGGGGCCAACGTCCTGACTTTC. This translates into CASSPRGDSGANVLTF. Using reference TRBV3-1 and TRBJ2-6 for the parts outside the CDR3, the full variable domain is DTAVSQTPKYLVTQMGNDKSIKCEQNLGHDTMYWYKQDSKKFLKIMFSYNNKELIINETVPNRFSPKSPDKAHLNLHINSLELGDSAVYFCASSPRGDSGANVLTFGAGSRLTVL.

This clonotype was counted between two and nine times. CDR3 in amino acids: CASGAGTSGDEQYF. The CDR3 nucleotides read TGCGCCAGCGGGGCCGGGACTTCGGGGGACGAGCAGTACTTC. The rearrangement links TRBV5-1 to TRBJ2-7; weak D call: TRBD2 (6 bases). CDR3 length: 14 amino acids. Deletions cut 7 bases from V and 5 bases from J, with 19 bases between. Germline CDR1 SGHRS, CDR2 YFSETQ.

This clonotype appeared many times. This rearrangement joins TRBV5-6 to TRBJ1-5, with D unclear. The CDR3 totals 12 residues. Trimming shortened V by 0 bases and J by 3 bases, and 1 base separated the two germline ends. Germline V gene lookup returns CDR1 SGHDT and CDR2 YYEEEE. CDR3 nucleotide sequence: TGTGCCAGCAGCTTGGCCAATCAGCCCCAGCATTTT. Translating it yields CASSLANQPQHF.

In this sample, this clonotype turned up many times. The chain has TRBV6-5 and TRBJ2-7, with 7 positions matching TRBD2. The ends lost 2 bases at V and 1 base at J; junction bases unmatched: 5. In germline, CDR1 is MNHEY, CDR2 SVGAGI. This CDR3 contains 15 residues. Here the CDR3 reads CASSYASGLSYEQYF. Written as DNA, the CDR3 is TGTGCCAGCAGTTACGCTAGCGGACTATCCTACGAGCAGTACTTC.

Many counts were recorded for this clonotype. The chain uses TRBV20-1 and TRBJ2-3, with D tentatively TRBD1 (5 bases). The germline gives CDR1 DFQATT, CDR2 SNEGSKA (reference sequence). The CDR3 is 14 amino acids. V was pared by 5 bases and J by 2 bases, with 14 bases between. CDR3 amino acids: CSASNRRFTDTQYF. DNA of the CDR3: TGCAGTGCTTCGAACAGGAGATTCACAGATACGCAGTATTTT.

This clonotype came up many times. The genes are TRBV6-5 and TRBJ2-7; 10 bases are shared with TRBD2. This CDR3 comprises 15 residues. Trimming took 5 bases from V and 2 from J; bases not matched to a gene: 6. From germline, CDR1 is MNHEY and CDR2 SVGAGI. The CDR3 DNA sequence: TGTGCCAGCAGTGATCGGACTAGCGGTCCCTACGAGCAGTACTTC. Its protein is CASSDRTSGPYEQYF.

This clonotype was recorded a few times. V usage is TRBV12-3 or TRBV12-4 and J usage is TRBJ1-1; TRBD1 agrees at 8 bases. After removal of 6 bases from V and 4 bases from J, the junction contained 1 base not matched to a gene. The CDR3 has 12 residues. This CDR3 is CASSTGGTEAFF. CDR3 in DNA: TGTGCCAGCAGCACAGGGGGCACTGAAGCTTTCTTT.

There are many counts of this clonotype. The rearrangement uses TRBV5-6 and TRBJ2-7, with 11 nucleotides matching TRBD2. Germline trimming cut 5 bases from V and 3 bases from J; bases unmatched to any gene: 10. Germline V gene sequence: CDR1 SGHDT, CDR2 YYEEEE. The CDR3 sequence is 16 residues long. The CDR3 DNA follows: TGTGCCAGCAGTCCCCCCCCGGGACTAGCGGACTACGAGCAGTACTTC. It yields the protein CASSPPPGLADYEQYF.

This clonotype occurred many times. The chain couples TRBV7-3 to TRBJ2-1; D unclear. The V and J ends lost 1 base and 8 bases respectively, with 12 bases between them. Germline V gives CDR1 SGHTA, CDR2 FQGTGA. The CDR3 contains 14 residues. The CDR3 spells CASSLSPTWDEQFF. The CDR3 DNA reads TGTGCCAGCAGCTTAAGCCCCACCTGGGATGAGCAGTTCTTC.

This clonotype was picked up many times. The chain has TRBV15 and TRBJ1-3, with D uncertain. Germline V gene sequence: CDR1 LNHNV, CDR2 YYDKDF (reference sequence). V lost 0 bases to trimming and J lost 2 bases, with 11 bases between them. The CDR3 loop spans 16 amino acids. CDR3 nucleotides: TGTGCCACCAGCAGAGATTACGGAAATACTGGAAACACCATATATTTT. Translated, it gives CATSRDYGNTGNTIYF.

This chain uses TRBV12-3 or TRBV12-4 with TRBJ2-1; 8 nucleotides match TRBD2. J gave up 1 base and V 8 bases, and 1 base lay outside the gene matches. The CDR3 is 13 residues long. The chain's CDR3 is CASLAGSYNEQFF. The CDR3 DNA reads as TGTGCCAGCTTAGCGGGATCCTACAATGAGCAGTTCTTC.

Note on this clonotype: Being one base from a much bigger clone, this may be a read error. V is TRBV19 and J is TRBJ2-3; D is uncertain. The V gene lost 3 bases and the J gene lost 4 bases, with 17 bases spanning the gap. The CDR3 covers 16 residues. CDR1 is LNHDA, CDR2 SQIVND, per germline (reference sequence). This CDR3 reads CASSMGNSISADTQYF. CDR3 coding DNA: TGTGCCAGTAGTATGGGGAATAGTATATCCGCAGATACGCAGTATTTT.

This clonotype was seen at least ten times. The chain carries TRBV10-3 and TRBJ2-5; possible D gene TRBD1, 6 bases. V lost 2 bases and J lost 2, with 6 bases in between. Germline-derived CDR1 and CDR2 are ENHRY and SYGVKD. The CDR3 has 13 amino acids. The CDR3 loop is CAISEGQQETQYF. CDR3 nucleotide sequence: TGTGCCATCAGTGAGGGACAGCAAGAGACCCAGTACTTC.

This clonotype appeared many times. V gene TRBV19 combines with J gene TRBJ1-1, with D perhaps matching TRBD1 (5 bases). The CDR3 is 13 residues long. The V gene's germline CDR1 is LNHDA and CDR2 SQIVND (reference sequence). V was trimmed by 3 bases and J by 5 bases, leaving 10 bases between them. CDR3 sequence reads: CASSISGLTEAFF. DNA of the CDR3: TGTGCCAGTAGTATTTCAGGGTTGACTGAAGCTTTCTTT. Full variable domain (missing parts from reference TRBV19 and TRBJ1-1): DGGITQSPKYLFRKEGQNVTLSCEQNLNHDAMYWYRQDPGQGLRLIYYSQIVNDFQKGDIAEGYSVSREKKESFPLTVTSAQKNPTAFYLCASSISGLTEAFFGQGTRLTVV.

This clonotype was detected ten times or more. The chain joins TRBV29-1 to TRBJ2-5; D is unresolved. V was trimmed by 0 bases and J by 5 bases, leaving 10 bases between them. There are 13 residues in the CDR3. Per germline, CDR1 SQVTM and CDR2 ANQGSEA. CDR3 DNA: TGCAGCGTTGAAGATACGGGTGGTGAGACCCAGTACTTC. Translating it yields CSVEDTGGETQYF.

This clonotype was recorded at least ten times. V is TRBV3-2 and J is TRBJ2-1; whether TRBD1, the table's D call, matches the DNA was not checked. TRBV3-2 represents a pseudogene. This CDR3 region has 17 residues. This CDR3 reads CASSPIRTGISGNEQFF. The CDR3 region has the DNA TGTGCCAGCAGCCCAATACGGACAGGGATTTCTGGGAATGAGCAGTTCTTC.

This clonotype occurred many times. This chain joins TRBV19 and TRBJ1-1; D not resolved. The CDR3 loop spans 12 amino acids. With 3 bases removed from V and 8 bases from J, the gap between germline ends came to 10 bases. The V gene's germline CDR1 is LNHDA and CDR2 SQIVND (reference sequence). The CDR3: CASSISPQEAFF. In DNA, the CDR3 is TGTGCCAGTAGTATCTCCCCCCAGGAAGCTTTCTTT.

This clonotype was recorded at least ten times. The V call is TRBV3-1, the J call TRBJ2-7, with 11 bases fitting TRBD2. The germline CDR1 and CDR2 sequences are LGHDT and YNNKEL (reference sequence). The CDR3 runs 14 residues. Trimming cost V 4 bases and J 7 bases; bases outside gene matches: 6. CDR3 in DNA: TGTGCCAGCAGCCCCCTTAGCGGGAGGGGGGAGCAGTACTTC. Protein sequence: CASSPLSGRGEQYF.

This clonotype was recorded many times. This chain uses TRBV11-2 with TRBJ2-1, with TRBD2 identical over 11 bases. CDR3 length: 14 amino acids. Germline V gene data show CDR1 as SGHAT and CDR2 as FQNNGV. V shed 6 bases and J 8 bases; nucleotides not matched to a gene: 6. CDR3 sequence (DNA): TGTGCCAGCAGTCCCTCACTAGCGGGAGATGAGCAGTTCTTC. It translates to CASSPSLAGDEQFF.

There are many counts of this clonotype. The chain employs TRBV20-1 and TRBJ2-2, with 10 bases matching TRBD1. Losses at the gene ends were 5 bases for V and 4 bases for J; bases not matched to a gene: 7. This CDR3 is 15 amino acids long. CDR1 is DFQATT and CDR2 is SNEGSKA in the germline V gene (reference sequence). CDR3: CSAPGQGGGTGELFF. The DNA for the CDR3 is TGCAGTGCTCCTGGACAGGGGGGCGGCACCGGGGAGCTGTTTTTT.

The rearrangement uses TRBV28 and TRBJ1-2, with D possibly matching TRBD1 (5 bases). The germline V gene encodes CDR1 MDHEN and CDR2 SYDVKM. V lost 4 bases and J lost 4, with 22 bases in between. The CDR3 totals 17 residues. In nucleotides, the CDR3 is TGTGCCAGCAGTTCCACCGGGACTCTCTCCATCAGCTATGGCTACACCTTC. Its translation: CASSSTGTLSISYGYTF.

This clonotype was seen ten or more times. The chain links TRBV20-1 to TRBJ1-2; TRBD1 agrees at 7 bases. V shed 0 bases and J 8 bases; nucleotides not matched to a gene: 6. CDR1 is DFQATT, CDR2 SNEGSKA, per germline (reference sequence). The CDR3 is 13 amino acids. CDR3 nucleotide sequence: TGCAGTGCTAGAGATCCTAGACAGGGCGGCTACACCTTC. It yields the protein CSARDPRQGGYTF.

At least ten counts were recorded for this clonotype. This sequence joins TRBV27 and TRBJ1-5; D call uncertain. The CDR3 length is 15 residues. Germline loops: CDR1 MNHEY, CDR2 SMNVEV (reference sequence). V lost 6 bases and J lost 4, with 16 bases in between. The CDR3 DNA sequence: TGTGCCAGCAGCCGAAAACCGCCGGAAAATCAGCCCCAGCATTTT. This gives the protein CASSRKPPENQPQHF.

This clonotype has a count of ten or more. The chain recombines TRBV29-1 with TRBJ2-5; D is possibly TRBD1 (6 bases). This CDR3 comprises 13 residues. CDR1 and CDR2 (germline): SQVTM, ANQGSEA. V lost 7 bases, J lost 5 bases, and 17 bases lay in between. This CDR3 is CSDTGRRGETQYF. CDR3 in DNA: TGCAGCGATACAGGGAGACGGGGCGAGACCCAGTACTTC.

This clonotype was recorded at least ten times. J is TRBJ1-1 and V is TRBV29-1; D is unclear. V shed 4 bases and J shed 3 bases, with 12 bases lying between them. The length of the CDR3 is 13 residues. Germline lookup yields CDR1 SQVTM and CDR2 ANQGSEA. The CDR3 protein is CSVVRVRDTEAFF. The CDR3 DNA reads TGCAGCGTTGTGAGGGTCCGGGACACTGAAGCTTTCTTT.

V and J are TRBV7-9 and TRBJ1-6; possible D gene TRBD1, 5 bases. V shed 1 base and J shed 0 bases, with 16 bases lying between them. The CDR3 runs 19 residues. Germline lookup yields CDR1 SEHNR and CDR2 FQNEAQ (reference sequence). CDR3 DNA sequence: TGTGCCAGCAGCTTAGGCCCGGGGCGGGAGAGCTCCTATAATTCACCCCTCCACTTT. Amino acids: CASSLGPGRESSYNSPLHF. Full variable domain (rest looked up from reference TRBV7-9 and TRBJ1-6): DTGVSQNPRHKITKRGQNVTFRCDPISEHNRLYWYRQTLGQGPEFLTYFQNEAQLEKSRLLSDRFSAERPKGSFSTLEIQRTEQGDSAMYLCASSLGPGRESSYNSPLHFGNGTRLTVT.